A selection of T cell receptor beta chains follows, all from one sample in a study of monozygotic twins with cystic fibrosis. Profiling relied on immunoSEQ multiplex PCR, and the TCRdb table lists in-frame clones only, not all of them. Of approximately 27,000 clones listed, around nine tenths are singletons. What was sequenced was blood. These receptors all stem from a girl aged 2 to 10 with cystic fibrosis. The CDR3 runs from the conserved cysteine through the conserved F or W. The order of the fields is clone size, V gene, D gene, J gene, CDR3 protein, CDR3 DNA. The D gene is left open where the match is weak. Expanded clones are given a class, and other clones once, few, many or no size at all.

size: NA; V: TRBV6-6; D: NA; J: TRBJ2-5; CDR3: CASSYPSGTGGTQYF; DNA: TGTGCCAGCAGTTACCCGAGTGGGACTGGAGGGACCCAGTACTTC
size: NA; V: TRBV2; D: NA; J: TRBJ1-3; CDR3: CASSVVGNSLHGNTIYF; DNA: TGTGCCAGCAGTGTGGTGGGGAACTCGCTGCATGGAAACACCATATATTTT
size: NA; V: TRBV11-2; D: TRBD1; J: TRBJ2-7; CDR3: CASSLDRIRDREQYF; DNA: TGTGCCAGCAGCTTAGATCGTATCCGGGACAGGGAGCAGTACTTC
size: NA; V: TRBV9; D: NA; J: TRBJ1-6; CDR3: CASSTRQGYNSPLHF; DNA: TGTGCCAGCAGCACTCGCCAGGGGTATAATTCACCCCTCCACTTT
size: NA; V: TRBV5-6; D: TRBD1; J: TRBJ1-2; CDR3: CASSFVDRGYGYTF; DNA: TGTGCCAGCAGCTTCGTGGACAGGGGCTATGGCTACACCTTC
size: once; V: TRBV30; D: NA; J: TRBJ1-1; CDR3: CAWSLPGRGTEAFF; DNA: TGTGCCTGGAGCCTTCCGGGCAGGGGCACTGAAGCTTTCTTT
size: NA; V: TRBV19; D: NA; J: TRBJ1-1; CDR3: CASSHMDLNTEAFF; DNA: TGTGCCAGTAGTCACATGGACTTGAACACTGAAGCTTTCTTT
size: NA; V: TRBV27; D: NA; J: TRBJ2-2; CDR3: CASSLRFGELFF; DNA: TGTGCCAGCAGTCTACGGTTCGGGGAGCTGTTTTTT
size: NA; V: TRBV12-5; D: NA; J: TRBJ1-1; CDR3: CASGRGGNTEAFF; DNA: TGTGCTAGTGGTAGGGGCGGGAACACTGAAGCTTTCTTT
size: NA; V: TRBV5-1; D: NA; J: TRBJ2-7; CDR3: CASRGRDGAYYEQYF; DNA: TGCGCCAGCCGAGGCCGGGACGGAGCTTACTACGAGCAGTACTTC
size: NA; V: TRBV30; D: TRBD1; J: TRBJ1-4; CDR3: CAWSSGGTPNEKLFF; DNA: TGTGCCTGGAGCTCAGGGGGGACCCCCAATGAAAAACTGTTTTTT
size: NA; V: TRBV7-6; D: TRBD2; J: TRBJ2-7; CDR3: CASSLATSGAYEQYF; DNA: TGTGCCAGCAGCTTAGCGACTAGCGGGGCTTACGAGCAGTACTTC
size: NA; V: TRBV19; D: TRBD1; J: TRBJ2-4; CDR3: CASSTRGTGGKNIQYF; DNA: TGTGCCAGTAGTACGAGGGGAACAGGGGGCAAAAACATTCAGTACTTC
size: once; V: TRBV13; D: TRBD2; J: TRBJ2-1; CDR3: CASSFSASGVMVSEQFF; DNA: TGTGCCAGCAGCTTTTCGGCTAGCGGGGTTATGGTGTCTGAGCAGTTCTTC
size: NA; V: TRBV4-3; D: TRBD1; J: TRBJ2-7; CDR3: CASSHRTGYSYEQYF; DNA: TGCGCCAGCAGCCATAGGACAGGCTACTCCTACGAGCAGTACTTC
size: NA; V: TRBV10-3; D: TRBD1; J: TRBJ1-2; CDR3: CATATGQGADGYTF; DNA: TGTGCCACCGCCACCGGACAGGGGGCGGATGGCTACACCTTC
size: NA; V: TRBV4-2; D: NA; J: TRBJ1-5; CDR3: CASSQGGADQPQHF; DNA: TGTGCCAGCAGCCAAGGGGGGGCAGATCAGCCCCAGCATTTT
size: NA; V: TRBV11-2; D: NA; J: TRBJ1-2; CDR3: CASSSLQVSGYTF; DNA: TGTGCCAGCAGCTCGTTACAGGTATCTGGCTACACCTTC
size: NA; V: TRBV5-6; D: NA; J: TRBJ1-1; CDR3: CASSFSDTEAFF; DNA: TGTGCCAGCAGCTTTAGCGACACTGAAGCTTTCTTT
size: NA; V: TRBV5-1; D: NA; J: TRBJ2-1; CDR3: CASRANYNEQFF; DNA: TGCGCCAGCCGCGCGAATTACAATGAGCAGTTCTTC
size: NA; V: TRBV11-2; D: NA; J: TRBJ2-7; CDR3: CASSLKWRPYEQYF; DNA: TGTGCCAGCAGCTTAAAATGGCGTCCCTACGAGCAGTACTTC
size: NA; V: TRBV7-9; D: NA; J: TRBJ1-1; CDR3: CASSSTVPTEAFF; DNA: TGTGCCAGCAGCTCGACAGTTCCCACTGAAGCTTTCTTT
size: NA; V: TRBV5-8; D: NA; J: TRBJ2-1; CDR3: CASSYGYYNEQFF; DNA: TGTGCCAGCAGCTACGGTTACTACAATGAGCAGTTCTTC
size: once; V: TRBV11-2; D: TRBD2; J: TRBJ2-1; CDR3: CASSTTTSGAVWEQFF; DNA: TGTGCCAGCAGCACCACCACTAGCGGGGCGGTATGGGAGCAGTTCTTC
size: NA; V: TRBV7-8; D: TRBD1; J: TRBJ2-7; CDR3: CASSWGRSRGQSYEQYF; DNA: TGTGCCAGCAGCTGGGGGAGATCGAGGGGACAGTCCTACGAGCAGTACTTC
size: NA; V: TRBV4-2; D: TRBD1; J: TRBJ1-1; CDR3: CASSRQGANTEAFF; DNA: TGTGCCAGCAGCCGACAGGGGGCGAACACTGAAGCTTTCTTT
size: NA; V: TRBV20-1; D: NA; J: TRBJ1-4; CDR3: CSASRQVQLFF; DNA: TGCAGTGCTAGTCGGCAGGTCCAACTGTTTTTT
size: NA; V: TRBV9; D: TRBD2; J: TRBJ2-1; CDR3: CASSEGLAGYNEQFF; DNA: TGTGCCAGCAGCGAGGGGCTAGCGGGGTACAATGAGCAGTTCTTC
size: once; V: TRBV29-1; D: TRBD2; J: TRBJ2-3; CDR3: CSVEEERGATDTQYF; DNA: TGCAGCGTTGAAGAGGAGCGGGGGGCCACAGATACGCAGTATTTT
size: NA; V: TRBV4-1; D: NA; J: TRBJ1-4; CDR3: CASSQDGWEKLFF; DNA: TGCGCCAGCAGCCAAGACGGGTGGGAAAAACTGTTTTTT
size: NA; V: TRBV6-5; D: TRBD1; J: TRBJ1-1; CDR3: CASSYGTVNTEAFF; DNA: TGTGCCAGCAGTTATGGGACAGTGAACACTGAAGCTTTCTTT
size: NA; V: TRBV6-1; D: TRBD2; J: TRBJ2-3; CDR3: CASSGPGGATDTQYF; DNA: TGTGCCAGCAGTGGACCGGGGGGGGCCACAGATACGCAGTATTTT
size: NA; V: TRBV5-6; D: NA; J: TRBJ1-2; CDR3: CASSLARGTALYGYTF; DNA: TGTGCCAGCAGCCTCGCCCGGGGCACAGCACTCTATGGCTACACCTTC
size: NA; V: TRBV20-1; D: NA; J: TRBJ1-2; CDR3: CSATQTYGYTF; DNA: TGCAGTGCTACACAGACCTATGGCTACACCTTC
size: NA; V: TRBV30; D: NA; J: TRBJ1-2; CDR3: CAWSRPLEGVYGYTF; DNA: TGTGCCTGGAGTCGGCCCTTGGAGGGAGTCTATGGCTACACCTTC
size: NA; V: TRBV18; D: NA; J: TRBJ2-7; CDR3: CASSPHGGGSYEQYF; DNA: TGTGCCAGCTCACCACACGGGGGTGGATCCTACGAGCAGTACTTC
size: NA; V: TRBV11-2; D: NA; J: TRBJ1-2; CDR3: CASSREGTGYGYTF; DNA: TGTGCCAGCAGCCGGGAGGGGACGGGCTATGGCTACACCTTC
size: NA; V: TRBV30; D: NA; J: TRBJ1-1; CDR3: CAWSTGTNTEAFF; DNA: TGTGCCTGGAGTACCGGGACGAACACTGAAGCTTTCTTT
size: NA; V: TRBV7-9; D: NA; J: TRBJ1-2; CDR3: CASSSYRNYGYTF; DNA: TGTGCCAGCAGCTCTTACAGGAACTATGGCTACACCTTC
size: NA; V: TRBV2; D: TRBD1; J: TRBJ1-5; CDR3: CASSDLYRQVGTGNQPQHF; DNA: TGTGCCAGCAGTGACCTGTACCGTCAGGTTGGGACAGGCAATCAGCCCCAGCATTTT
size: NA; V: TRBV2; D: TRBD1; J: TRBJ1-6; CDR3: CASRKTGGMDSPLHF; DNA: TGTGCCAGCAGAAAGACAGGGGGAATGGATTCACCCCTCCACTTT
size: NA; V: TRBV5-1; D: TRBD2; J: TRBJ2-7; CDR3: CASSYPSSGGSYEQYF; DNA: TGCGCCAGCAGCTACCCCTCTAGCGGGGGGTCCTACGAGCAGTACTTC
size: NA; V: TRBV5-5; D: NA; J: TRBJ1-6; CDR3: CASSLDGLFIGSPLHF; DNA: TGTGCCAGCAGCTTGGATGGTCTGTTTATAGGTTCACCCCTCCACTTT
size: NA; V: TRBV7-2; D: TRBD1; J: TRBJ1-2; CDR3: CASREGQSYGYTF; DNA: TGTGCCAGCAGAGAGGGACAGAGCTATGGCTACACCTTC
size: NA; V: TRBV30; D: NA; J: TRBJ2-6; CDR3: CAWSVGAGANVLTF; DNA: TGTGCCTGGAGTGTAGGGGCTGGGGCCAACGTCCTGACTTTC
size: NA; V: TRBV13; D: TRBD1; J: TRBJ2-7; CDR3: CSSGTGIGEQYF; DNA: TGTTCTTCCGGGACAGGAATAGGCGAGCAGTACTTC
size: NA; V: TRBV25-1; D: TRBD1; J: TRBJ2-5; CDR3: CASSETGGGETQYF; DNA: TGTGCCAGCAGTGAGACAGGGGGTGGGGAGACCCAGTACTTC
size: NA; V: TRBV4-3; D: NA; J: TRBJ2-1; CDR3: CASSQEQRARNEQFF; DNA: TGCGCCAGCAGCCAAGAGCAGCGAGCGAGGAATGAGCAGTTCTTC
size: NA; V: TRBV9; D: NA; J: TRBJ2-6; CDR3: CASSVAKGSGANVLTF; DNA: TGTGCCAGCAGCGTAGCTAAAGGGTCTGGGGCCAACGTCCTGACTTTC
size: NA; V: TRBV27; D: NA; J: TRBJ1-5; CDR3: CASSLRGSNQPQHF; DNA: TGTGCCAGCAGTTTAAGAGGGAGCAATCAGCCCCAGCATTTT
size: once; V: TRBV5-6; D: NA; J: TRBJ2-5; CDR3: CASSPGVQETQYF; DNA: TGTGCCAGCAGCCCCGGGGTCCAAGAGACCCAGTACTTC
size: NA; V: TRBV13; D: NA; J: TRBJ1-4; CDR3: CASSLNTGTWGEKLFF; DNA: TGTGCCAGCAGCCTAAATACCGGGACCTGGGGTGAAAAACTGTTTTTT
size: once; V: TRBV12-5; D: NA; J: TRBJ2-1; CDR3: CASGLGRDSQFF; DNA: TGTGCTAGTGGTTTGGGGCGGGACTCACAGTTCTTC
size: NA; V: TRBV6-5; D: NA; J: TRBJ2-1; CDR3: CASSYQDRPNEQFF; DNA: TGTGCCAGCAGTTACCAGGACAGACCCAATGAGCAGTTCTTC
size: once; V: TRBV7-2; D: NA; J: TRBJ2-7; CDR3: CASSRSVLGYEQYF; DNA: TGTGCCAGCAGCCGTAGCGTTCTCGGCTACGAGCAGTACTTC